This T cell receptor beta chain was documented in a study of metastatic and nonmetastatic thyroid tumors. From the PCR reads, TCRdb re-called clones with MiXCR. The sample has tens of thousands of clones; approximately 10% are singletons. Until they underwent thyroid surgery, no patient had received any treatment. This clone was seen ten or more times. Deletions cut 5 bases from V and 1 base from J, with 9 bases between. The germline CDR1 and CDR2 sequences are SGHVS and FQNEAQ. The CDR3 runs to 14 residues. The sequencing sample was made of blood. The sequence was collected from a female donor with papillary thyroid cancer or a benign thyroid nodule (not recorded which). Some clones in this sample may be carry-over from other donors' samples. This rearrangement joins TRBV7-8 to TRBJ1-3; a weak D match, TRBD1 (5 bases). CDR3 in DNA: TGTGCCAGCAGCCTGGGACCGTCTGGAAACACCATATATTTT. Its translation is CASSLGPSGNTIYF. Combining the CDR3 with reference TRBV7-8 and TRBJ1-3 gives the whole variable domain GAGVSQSPRYKVAKRGQDVALRCDPISGHVSLFWYQQALGQGPEFLTYFQNEAQLDKSGLPSDRFFAERPEGSVSTLKIQRTQQEDSAVYLCASSLGPSGNTIYFGEGSWLTVV.